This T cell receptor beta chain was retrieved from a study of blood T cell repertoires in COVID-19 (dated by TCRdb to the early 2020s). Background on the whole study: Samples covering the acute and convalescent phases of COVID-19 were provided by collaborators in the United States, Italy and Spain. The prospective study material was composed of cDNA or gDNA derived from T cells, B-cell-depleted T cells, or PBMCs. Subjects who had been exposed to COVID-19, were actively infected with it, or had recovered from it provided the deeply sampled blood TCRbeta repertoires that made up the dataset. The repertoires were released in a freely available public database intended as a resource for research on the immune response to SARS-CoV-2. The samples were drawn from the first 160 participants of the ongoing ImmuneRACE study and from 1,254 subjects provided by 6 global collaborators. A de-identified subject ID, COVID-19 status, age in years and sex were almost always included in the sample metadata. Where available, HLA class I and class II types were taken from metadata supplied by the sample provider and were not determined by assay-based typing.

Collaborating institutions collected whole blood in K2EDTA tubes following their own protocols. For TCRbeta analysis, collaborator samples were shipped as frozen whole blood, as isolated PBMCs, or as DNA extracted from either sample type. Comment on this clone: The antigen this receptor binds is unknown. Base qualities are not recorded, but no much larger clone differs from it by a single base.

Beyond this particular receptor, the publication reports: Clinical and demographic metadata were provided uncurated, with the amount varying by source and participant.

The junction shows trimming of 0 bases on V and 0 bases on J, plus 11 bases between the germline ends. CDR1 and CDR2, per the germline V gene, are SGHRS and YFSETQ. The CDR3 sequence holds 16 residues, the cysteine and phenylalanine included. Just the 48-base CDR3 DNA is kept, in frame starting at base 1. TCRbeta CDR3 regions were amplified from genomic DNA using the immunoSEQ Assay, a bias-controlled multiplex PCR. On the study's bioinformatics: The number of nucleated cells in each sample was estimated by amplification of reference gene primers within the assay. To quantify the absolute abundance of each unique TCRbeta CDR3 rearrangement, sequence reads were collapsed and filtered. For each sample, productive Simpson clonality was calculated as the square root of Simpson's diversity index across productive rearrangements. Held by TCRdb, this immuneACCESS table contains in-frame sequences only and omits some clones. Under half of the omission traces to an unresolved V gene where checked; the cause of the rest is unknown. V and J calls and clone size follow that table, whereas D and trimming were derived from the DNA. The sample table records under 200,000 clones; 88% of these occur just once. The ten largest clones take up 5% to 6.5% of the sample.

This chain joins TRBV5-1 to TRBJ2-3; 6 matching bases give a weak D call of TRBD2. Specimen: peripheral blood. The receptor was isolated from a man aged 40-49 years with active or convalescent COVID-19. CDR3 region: CASSLEGGTSTDTQYF. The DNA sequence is TGCGCCAGCAGCTTGGAAGGAGGGACTAGCACAGATACGCAGTATTTT.